This T cell receptor (beta chain) was identified during a study of PD-1 blockade in mismatch repair-deficient tumors. Measured with immunoSEQ multiplex PCR; TCRdb has only the in-frame clones, and not every one. Here the sample spans 120,000 or so clones, about 88% being singletons. The CDR3 covers 17 residues. Deletions cut 2 bases from V and 5 bases from J, with 20 bases between. Looked up from germline, CDR1 is SGHTA and CDR2 is FQGNSA. This TCR derives from an adult with mismatch repair-deficient cancer. The sequencing used peripheral blood, collected 44 weeks after starting pembrolizumab. V and J are TRBV7-2 and TRBJ2-3; D possibly corresponds to TRBD2 (5 bases). The CDR3 nucleotides are TGTGCCAGCAGCTTATTTCTGGTGGGAGTAACGGGAGATACGCAGTATTTT. Amino acid sequence: CASSLFLVGVTGDTQYF.